These 22 T cell receptor beta chains share one sample of origin, sequenced in a study of stem cell transplantation in POMP-related autoinflammatory disease. Profiling relied on immunoSEQ multiplex PCR, and the TCRdb table lists in-frame clones only, not all of them. Of tens of thousands of clones listed, approximately 91% were seen once; the top ten hold 0.5% to 0.85%. Sequenced here: CD4+ T cells from PBMCs, sampled after stem cell transplantation. These receptors originate from a human patient with POMP-related autoinflammation and immune dysregulation (PRAID). Some T cells could come from the graft donor.

The CDR3 DNA sequence: TGTGCCAGCAGCTTCTCAGGGTCTGGAAACACCATATATTTT. Its protein is CASSFSGSGNTIYF. The rearrangement links TRBV7-2 to TRBJ1-3; D is perhaps TRBD1 (5 bases). Germline V gene data show CDR1 as SGHTA and CDR2 as FQGNSA. There are 14 residues in the CDR3. The V and J ends lost 3 bases and 1 base respectively, with 7 bases between them.

CDR3 DNA: TGTGCCAGTAGTATCGGGATAATGGGCAGCTCCTACAATGAGCAGTTCTTC. This gives the protein CASSIGIMGSSYNEQFF. V and J are TRBV19 and TRBJ2-1; perhaps TRBD2 as D (5 bases). This CDR3 has 17 amino acids. Germline loops: CDR1 LNHDA, CDR2 SQIVND (reference sequence). V lost 3 bases and J 0 bases, leaving 15 bases between the germline ends.

The chain employs TRBV7-8 and TRBJ1-4; 7 bases align to TRBD1. This CDR3 has 18 residues. The germline V gene encodes CDR1 SGHVS and CDR2 FQNEAQ. Losses at the gene ends were 3 bases for V and 4 bases for J; bases not matched to a gene: 14. CDR3 amino acids: CASSLYGTAGYGNEKLFF. The DNA of the CDR3 is TGTGCCAGCAGCTTGTACGGGACAGCAGGGTATGGTAATGAAAAACTGTTTTTT.

The CDR3 DNA reads TGTGCCAGCAGGACGGGGAGCTCCTATAATTCACCCCTCCACTTT. Translation gives CASRTGSSYNSPLHF. The chain carries TRBV6-5 and TRBJ1-6; D is ambiguous. The V end lost 6 bases, the J end lost 0 bases, and 9 bases lay between the germline ends. Germline lookup yields CDR1 MNHEY and CDR2 SVGAGI. CDR3 length equals 15 residues.

The rearrangement uses TRBV7-6 and TRBJ1-1, with 8 bases that match TRBD1. J gave up 6 bases and V 0 bases, and 6 bases lay outside the gene matches. Germline V gene data show CDR1 as SGHVS and CDR2 as FNYEAQ. CDR3 length equals 15 residues. The DNA for the CDR3 is TGTGCCAGCAGCTTAGCGAAAGGACAGGGCCCTGAAGCTTTCTTT. It codes for CASSLAKGQGPEAFF. Based on the CDR3 plus reference TRBV7-6 and TRBJ1-1, the full variable domain is GAGVSQSPRYKVTKRGQDVALRCDPISGHVSLYWYRQALGQGPEFLTYFNYEAQQDKSGLPNDRFSAERPEGSISTLTIQRTEQRDSAMYRCASSLAKGQGPEAFFGQGTRLTVV.

This clone was seen only once. The chain has TRBV11-3 and TRBJ2-5; D is uncertain. The CDR3 has 9 residues. V lost 5 bases and J 9 bases, leaving 4 bases between the germline ends. CDR1 is SGHNT and CDR2 is YENEEA in the germline V gene. In nucleotides, the CDR3 is TGTGCCAGCAGCCCCCCCCAGTACTTC. Translating gives CASSPPQYF.

The V call is TRBV7-3, the J call TRBJ2-3; no reliable D call. V lost 2 bases and J 0 bases, leaving 6 bases between the germline ends. The V gene's germline CDR1 is SGHTA and CDR2 FQGTGA. This CDR3 has 14 amino acids. DNA for the CDR3: TGTGCCAGCAGCTTATACGTGAGCACAGATACGCAGTATTTT. It specifies CASSLYVSTDTQYF.

The V and J genes are TRBV6-5 and TRBJ2-1, with 11 bases identical to TRBD2. Germline V gives CDR1 MNHEY, CDR2 SVGAGI. The CDR3 runs 15 residues. J was trimmed by 6 bases and V by 4 bases; bases with no gene match: 5. The CDR3 spells CASSSTSGAFNEQFF. The DNA of the CDR3 is TGTGCCAGCAGTTCGACTAGCGGGGCTTTCAATGAGCAGTTCTTC.

The chain recombines TRBV24-1 with TRBJ1-6, with TRBD1 identical over 8 bases. The CDR3 is 13 residues long. V lost 9 bases and J lost 10; bases outside the gene matches: 7. CDR1 is KGHDR and CDR2 is SFDVKD in the germline V gene. CDR3 bases: TGTGCCACCCAGGGGGCTTTGGGATCACCCCTCCACTTT. This codes for CATQGALGSPLHF.

V usage is TRBV5-1 and J usage is TRBJ2-3, with D perhaps matching TRBD1 (6 bases). V lost 5 bases to trimming and J lost 6 bases, with 10 bases between them. The CDR3 sequence is 12 residues long. CDR1 is SGHRS, CDR2 YFSETQ, per germline. CDR3 in DNA: TGCGCCAGCAGGCCAACAGGGGATACGCAGTATTTT. This gives the protein CASRPTGDTQYF.

In its sample, this clone was seen once. The chain carries TRBV5-8 and TRBJ1-2; D possibly corresponds to TRBD1 (6 bases). The CDR3 is 13 amino acids. Trimming pared 4 bases from V and 7 bases from J, leaving 14 bases between. The germline V gene has CDR1 SGHTS and CDR2 YDEGEE. The CDR3 region is CASSESGASGYTF. The CDR3, as DNA: TGTGCCAGCAGCGAGTCAGGGGCGAGTGGCTACACCTTC.

The rearrangement links TRBV5-4 to TRBJ2-3; D might be TRBD1 (5 bases). The CDR3 extends over 15 amino acids. Trimming pared 4 bases from V and 0 bases from J, leaving 12 bases between. Germline V CDR1 and CDR2: SGHNT, YYREEE (reference sequence). CDR3 residues: CASSTGRSSTDTQYF. In DNA, the CDR3 is TGTGCCAGCAGCACAGGCCGAAGCAGCACAGATACGCAGTATTTT. Filled out from reference TRBV5-4 and TRBJ2-3, the complete variable domain reads ETGVTQSPTHLIKTRGQQVTLRCSSQSGHNTVSWYQQALGQGPQFIFQYYREEENGRGNFPPRFSGLQFPNYSSELNVNALELDDSALYLCASSTGRSSTDTQYFGPGTRLTVL.

The CDR3 sequence: CASSQRYGYQETQYF. As DNA, the CDR3 is TGCGCCAGCAGCCAAAGGTACGGGTACCAAGAGACCCAGTACTTC. The V call is TRBV4-1, the J call TRBJ2-5; D is unresolved. V lost 2 bases to trimming and J lost 0 bases, with 10 bases between them. The CDR3 sequence is 15 residues long. Germline assignment: CDR1 MGHRA and CDR2 YSYEKL.

V and J are TRBV6-5 and TRBJ1-6; TRBD1 matches at 7 bases. Germline-derived CDR1 and CDR2 are MNHEY and SVGAGI. Trimming removed 7 bases from V and 6 bases from J; junction bases left unmatched: 6. The CDR3 totals 14 residues. For the CDR3, the DNA is TGTGCCAGCACCAGGGACAGCATTAATTCACCCCTCCACTTT. Translation gives CASTRDSINSPLHF.

The chain joins TRBV25-1 to TRBJ2-1; TRBD2 agrees at 12 bases. Unmatched junction bases numbered 4, after V lost 4 bases and J lost 3 bases. The CDR3 consists of 16 residues. Per the germline V gene, CDR1 is MGHDK and CDR2 is SYGVNS. The CDR3 here is CASSGLAGGNYNEQFF. In nucleotides, the CDR3 is TGTGCCAGCAGTGGCCTAGCGGGAGGGAACTACAATGAGCAGTTCTTC.

The rearrangement joins TRBV7-3 to TRBJ1-1; D not resolved. The CDR3 extends over 13 amino acids. Germline-derived CDR1 and CDR2 are SGHTA and FQGTGA. V was clipped by 4 bases and J by 5 bases, with 11 bases between them. The CDR3 coding sequence is TGTGCCAGCAGCTGGTCCGATCATACTGAAGCTTTCTTT. Translating it yields CASSWSDHTEAFF.

J is TRBJ1-4 and V is TRBV6-5; the D gene is possibly TRBD1 (5 bases). V was shortened by 7 bases and J by 8 bases, with 14 bases between the two germline ends. Germline assignment: CDR1 MNHEY and CDR2 SVGAGI. CDR3 length: 13 residues. The CDR3 loop is CASIQGAGEKLFF. The CDR3 nucleotides read TGTGCCAGCATTCAGGGTGCAGGAGAAAAACTGTTTTTT.

The V and J genes are TRBV18 and TRBJ2-7; 7 positions match TRBD1. The CDR3 consists of 16 residues. V dropped 3 bases and J dropped 2; count of bases not matched to a gene: 10. Germline V gene sequence: CDR1 KGHSH, CDR2 LQKENI. CDR3 bases: TGTGCCAGCTCACCCTTGGGCGGACAGGTTACCTACGAGCAGTACTTC. Translated, it gives CASSPLGGQVTYEQYF.

The V call is TRBV5-5, the J call TRBJ2-7; perhaps TRBD2 as D (5 bases). Trimming stripped 1 base from V and 7 bases from J, with 15 bases between. This CDR3 region has 14 residues. Germline V gene sequence: CDR1 SGHKS, CDR2 YYEKEE (reference sequence). The CDR3 here is CASSLFSRPGEQYV. In DNA, the CDR3 is TGTGCCAGCAGCTTGTTTAGCCGGCCGGGGGAGCAGTACGTC.

The gene calls are TRBV7-9 and TRBJ2-7; no reliable D call. The CDR3 is made up of 14 amino acids. Germline loops: CDR1 SEHNR, CDR2 FQNEAQ (reference sequence). Trimming removed 5 bases from V and 1 base from J, with 12 bases in between. As DNA, the CDR3 is TGTGCCAGCAGCACCCGAGCCAGTTCCTACGAGCAGTACTTC. Protein product: CASSTRASSYEQYF.

This clone was detected only a few times. The chain uses TRBV4-2 and TRBJ1-6; 7 bases line up with TRBD1. Trimming took 4 bases from V and 5 from J; bases not matched to a gene: 5. Germline V gene sequence: CDR1 LGHNA, CDR2 YNFKEQ. CDR3 length: 15 residues. CDR3 loop: CASSLGTAHNSPLHF. In nucleotides, the CDR3 is TGTGCCAGCAGCCTCGGGACAGCACATAATTCACCCCTCCACTTT.

V usage is TRBV10-2 and J usage is TRBJ1-5; 8 bases are a match to TRBD1. V was clipped by 5 bases and J by 4 bases; unmatched bases: 7. Germline values: CDR1 WSHSY, CDR2 SAAADI. There are 15 residues in the CDR3. CDR3 DNA: TGCGCCAGCAGTCTCGGACAGGGCCCGAATCAGCCCCAGCATTTT. This sequence encodes CASSLGQGPNQPQHF.